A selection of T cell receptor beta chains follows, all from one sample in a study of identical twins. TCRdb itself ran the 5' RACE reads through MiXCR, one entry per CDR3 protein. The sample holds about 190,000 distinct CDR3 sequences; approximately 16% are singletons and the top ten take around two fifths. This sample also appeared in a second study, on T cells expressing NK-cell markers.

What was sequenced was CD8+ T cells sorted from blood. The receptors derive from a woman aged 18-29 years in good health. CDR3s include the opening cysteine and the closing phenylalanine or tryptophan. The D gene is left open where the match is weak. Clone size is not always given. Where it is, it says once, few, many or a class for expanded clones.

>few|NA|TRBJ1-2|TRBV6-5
CASSYDRIAYGYTF
TGTGCCAGCAGTTACGACAGGATCGCCTATGGCTACACCTTC
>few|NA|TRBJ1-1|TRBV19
CATSTGNRDEAFF
TGTGCCACTTCGACGGGTAACAGGGATGAAGCTTTCTTT
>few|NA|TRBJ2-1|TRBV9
CASSPSGVNEQFF
TGTGCCAGCAGCCCATCCGGGGTGAATGAGCAGTTCTTC
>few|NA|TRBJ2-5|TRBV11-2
CASAPTLGEETQYF
TGTGCCAGCGCCCCCACACTAGGCGAAGAGACCCAGTACTTC
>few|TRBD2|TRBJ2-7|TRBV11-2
CASGRIAGTRGYEQYF
TGTGCCAGCGGTCGGATAGCGGGGACACGAGGCTACGAGCAGTACTTC
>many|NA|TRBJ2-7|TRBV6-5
CASRTAYEQYF
TGTGCCAGCAGGACTGCCTACGAGCAGTACTTC
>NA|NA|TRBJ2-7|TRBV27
CASSSAYTVHEQYF
TGTGCCAGCAGTTCGGCCTATACTGTCCACGAGCAGTACTTC
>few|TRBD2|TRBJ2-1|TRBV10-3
CATSPGTSGYNNEQFF
TGTGCCACCTCCCCCGGGACTAGCGGGTACAACAATGAGCAGTTCTTC
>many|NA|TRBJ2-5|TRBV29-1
CSVEGLGADWTQYF
TGCAGCGTTGAAGGCCTCGGGGCGGACTGGACCCAGTACTTC
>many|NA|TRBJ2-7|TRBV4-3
CASSQESATSSYEQYF
TGCGCCAGCAGCCAAGAGTCGGCGACGAGCTCCTACGAGCAGTACTTC
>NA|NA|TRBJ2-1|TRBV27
CASSLGHLYNEQFF
TGTGCCAGCAGTCTAGGACACCTCTACAATGAGCAGTTCTTC
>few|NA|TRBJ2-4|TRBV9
CASSPDISHIQYF
TGTGCCAGCAGCCCGGACATTAGCCACATTCAGTACTTC
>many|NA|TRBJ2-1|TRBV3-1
CASSSPGVTENEQFF
TGTGCCAGCAGCTCCCCGGGCGTCACAGAGAATGAGCAGTTCTTC
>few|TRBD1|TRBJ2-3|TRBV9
CASSAQTGSTDTQYF
TGTGCCAGCAGCGCCCAGACAGGGAGCACAGATACGCAGTATTTT
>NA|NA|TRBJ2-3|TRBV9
CASSSTWEARVTQYF
TGTGCCAGCAGCTCGACCTGGGAGGCCCGAGTTACGCAGTATTTT
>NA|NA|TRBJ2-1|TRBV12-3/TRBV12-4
CASSLNGIVNHEQFF
TGTGCCAGCAGTTTAAACGGGATCGTGAACCATGAGCAGTTCTTC
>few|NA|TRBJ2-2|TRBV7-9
CASSPRETRSPGELFF
TGTGCCAGCAGCCCCCGTGAGACTAGATCCCCCGGGGAGCTGTTTTTT
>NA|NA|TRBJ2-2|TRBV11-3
CASSPMSRSSGELFF
TGTGCCAGCAGCCCCATGTCGAGGTCCAGCGGGGAGCTGTTTTTT
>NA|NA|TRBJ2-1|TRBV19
CASSIVGGEQFF
TGTGCCAGTAGTATCGTTGGGGGTGAGCAGTTCTTC
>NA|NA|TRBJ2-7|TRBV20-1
CSARRRSSYEQYF
TGCAGTGCTAGACGAAGGAGCTCCTACGAGCAGTACTTC
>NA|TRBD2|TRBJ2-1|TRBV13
CASSPGLAVSSSYNEQFF
TGTGCCAGCAGTCCGGGACTAGCGGTTTCAAGCTCCTACAATGAGCAGTTCTTC
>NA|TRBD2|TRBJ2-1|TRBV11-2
CASSLVPGGFGEQFF
TGTGCCAGCAGCTTAGTCCCGGGAGGGTTTGGGGAGCAGTTCTTC
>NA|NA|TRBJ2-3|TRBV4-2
CASSQGPAVRSRSTDTQYF
TGTGCCAGCAGCCAAGGCCCCGCCGTCCGATCCCGTAGCACAGATACGCAGTATTTT
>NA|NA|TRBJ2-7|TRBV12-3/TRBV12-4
CASSPGSYYEQYF
TGTGCCAGCAGTCCGGGATCATACTACGAGCAGTACTTC
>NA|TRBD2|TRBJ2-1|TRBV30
CAWSVGTSSNEQFF
TGTGCCTGGAGTGTCGGGACTAGCAGCAATGAGCAGTTCTTC
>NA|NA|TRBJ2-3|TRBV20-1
CSARVVDTQYF
TGCAGTGCTAGAGTTGTGGATACGCAGTATTTT
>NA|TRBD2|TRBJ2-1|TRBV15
CATSRVGTSGRANEQFF
TGTGCCACCAGCAGAGTTGGGACTAGCGGGAGGGCCAATGAGCAGTTCTTC
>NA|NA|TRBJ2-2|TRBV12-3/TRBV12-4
CASVETGELFF
TGTGCCAGCGTCGAAACCGGGGAGCTGTTTTTT
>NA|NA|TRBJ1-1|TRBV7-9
CASSLEGHLNTEAFF
TGTGCCAGCAGCTTAGAAGGGCACCTGAACACTGAAGCTTTCTTT
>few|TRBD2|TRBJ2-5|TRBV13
CASSSLAGGRIQETQYF
TGTGCCAGCAGCTCCTTAGCGGGAGGGAGGATCCAAGAGACCCAGTACTTC
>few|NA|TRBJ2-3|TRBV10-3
CAISYDRLTDTQYF
TGTGCCATCAGTTATGACAGGCTCACAGATACGCAGTATTTT
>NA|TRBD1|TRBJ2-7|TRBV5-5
CASSLERTGEQYF
TGTGCCAGCAGCTTGGAAAGGACAGGGGAACAGTACTTC
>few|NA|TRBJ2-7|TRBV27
CASSWGGGTTYEQYF
TGTGCCAGCAGTTGGGGCGGGGGCACTACCTACGAGCAGTACTTC
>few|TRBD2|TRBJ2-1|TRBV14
CASSHWPSGINEQFF
TGTGCCAGCAGCCATTGGCCTAGCGGGATCAATGAGCAGTTCTTC
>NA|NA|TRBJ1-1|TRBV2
CASSVSPEAFF
TGTGCCAGCAGTGTGTCGCCTGAAGCTTTCTTT
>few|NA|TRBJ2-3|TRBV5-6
CASSPGMSTDTQYF
TGTGCCAGCAGCCCCGGGATGAGTACAGATACGCAGTATTTT
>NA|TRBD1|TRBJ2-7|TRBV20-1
CSARRQAGGYYEQYF
TGCAGTGCTAGGCGGCAGGCAGGGGGTTACTACGAGCAGTACTTC
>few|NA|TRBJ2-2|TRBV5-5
CASSSLISWELFF
TGTGCCAGCAGCTCCCTGATTTCTTGGGAGCTGTTTTTT